Below are 2 T cell receptor beta chains sequenced from a single sample in a study of response to subunit inactivated influenza vaccine. MiXCR, run by TCRdb on the RT-PCR reads, gives a single entry per CDR3 protein. Altogether roughly 650,000 distinct CDR3 sequences are present, less than 20% being singletons, with the ten largest covering 11%. This sample comprised PBMCs from blood, obtained 11 to 12 days after vaccination. These receptors all come from a man aged 45-65 years who received an inactivated influenza vaccine.

The CDR3 DNA reads as TGTGCCAGCAGCGACAGGGCGGATTCACCCCTCCACTTT. Its protein product is CASSDRADSPLHF. This chain joins TRBV9 and TRBJ1-6; D is perhaps TRBD1 (6 bases). The CDR3 runs 13 residues. CDR1 and CDR2 (germline): SGDLS, YYNGEE. Trimming stripped 3 bases from V and 8 bases from J, with 9 bases between.

This clonotype was found a few times. This rearrangement joins TRBV7-2 to TRBJ2-2; no definite D call. The CDR3 consists of 15 residues. V lost 6 bases, J lost 2 bases, and 13 bases lay in between. Per the germline V gene, CDR1 is SGHTA and CDR2 is FQGNSA. Here the CDR3 reads CASRLRWENTGELFF. In DNA form, the CDR3 reads TGTGCCAGCAGACTTAGGTGGGAAAACACCGGGGAGCTGTTTTTT.